Given below is one T cell receptor (beta chain) in context. Per the original methods: Amplification from reference gene primers served as the basis for estimated nucleated cell counts. Method: immunoSEQ multiplex PCR; TCRdb's copy keeps in-frame clones and lacks some. Clone size and the V and J calls come from that table; the DNA yielded D and trimming. The sample contains roughly 320,000 clones, under 90% of which appear only once. The CDR3 runs 15 residues. CDR1 and CDR2 (germline): MNHEY, SMNVEV (reference sequence). V lost 3 bases, J lost 3 bases, and 4 bases stayed unmatched. Seattle researchers signed up patients amid active infection and tracked them longitudinally. This entry is derived from a study of blood T cell repertoires in COVID-19. Study-wide context: Sites in the United States, Italy and Spain provided acute and convalescent COVID-19 samples.

The TCR comes from a woman aged 30 to 39 with COVID-19, enrolled during active disease. This chain links TRBV27 with TRBJ2-7; 11 bases match TRBD1. The specimen sequenced was peripheral blood. The CDR3 sequence is CASSFTGTGGYEQYF. Written as DNA, the CDR3 is TGTGCCAGCAGTTTCACCGGGACAGGGGGCTACGAGCAGTACTTC.